The 10 T cell receptor beta chains below come from one sample, sequenced in a study of cytomegalovirus exposure and HLA in healthy donors. The PCR was carried out with 60 Vbeta primers and 13 Jbeta primers. This table comes from immunoSEQ multiplex PCR, and its TCRdb copy is limited to in-frame clones, with some not included. The sample has 100,000 to 140,000 clones, less than 85% seen once; the top ten hold approximately 15%. Sequenced input: PBMCs. These receptors were collected from a woman aged 40 to 55 in good health and CMV-seropositive.

The chain links TRBV10-2 to TRBJ2-2; D might be TRBD2 (6 bases). The CDR3 sequence is 13 residues long. Germline loops: CDR1 WSHSY, CDR2 SAAADI. The V and J ends lost 5 bases and 3 bases respectively, with 7 bases between them. In DNA, the CDR3 is TGCGCCAGCAGTTGGGGGGACACCGGGGAGCTGTTTTTT. Translation: CASSWGDTGELFF.

This clone has a single count. This chain connects TRBV6-5 to TRBJ2-7; D uncertain. The V and J ends lost 6 bases and 11 bases respectively, with 17 bases between them. The CDR3 extends over 12 amino acids. Germline V gives CDR1 MNHEY, CDR2 SVGAGI. CDR3 amino acids: CASSPGLGGKYF. The CDR3 nucleotides read TGTGCCAGCAGCCCCGGCCTCGGCGGCAAGTACTTC.

This chain joins TRBV2 and TRBJ2-3, with 7 positions matching TRBD2. The germline V gene encodes CDR1 SNHLY and CDR2 FYNNEI. V gave up 4 bases and J gave up 2 bases; unmatched junction bases: 9. This CDR3 region has 16 residues. CDR3 DNA: TGTGCCAGCAGTGGTGGGGCTAGCGGCTCCACAGATACGCAGTATTTT. It specifies CASSGGASGSTDTQYF.

The V gene is TRBV30, the J gene TRBJ1-2; 10 nucleotides align to TRBD1. J gave up 7 bases and V 2 bases, and 7 bases lay outside the gene matches. The CDR3 totals 14 residues. Germline CDR1 reads GTSNPN; CDR2 reads SVGIG (reference sequence). In nucleotides, the CDR3 is TGTGCCTGGAGTATTGGACAGGGGGTCCTTGGCTACACCTTC. Its translation: CAWSIGQGVLGYTF.

The rearrangement joins TRBV30 to TRBJ1-4; tentatively, D is TRBD1 (6 bases). CDR3 size: 13 residues. From germline, CDR1 is GTSNPN and CDR2 SVGIG (reference sequence). The germline V and J ends were trimmed by 1 base and 10 bases, with 13 bases remaining between them. CDR3 DNA sequence: TGTGCCTGGAGTGCAGGGGCAAGGAGAAAACTGTTTTTT. This gives the protein CAWSAGARRKLFF.

Only a few counts were recorded for this clone. V gene TRBV5-1 combines with J gene TRBJ1-5; D is undetermined. Deletions cut 0 bases from V and 3 bases from J, with 10 bases between. The CDR3 totals 15 residues. The V gene's germline CDR1 is SGHRS and CDR2 YFSETQ. The CDR3 loop reads CASSLAGWDNQPQHF. In nucleotides, the CDR3 is TGCGCCAGCAGCTTGGCGGGGTGGGACAATCAGCCCCAGCATTTT.

A few counts support this clone. The chain joins TRBV5-1 to TRBJ1-1, with 10 bases matching TRBD1. Germline V gives CDR1 SGHRS, CDR2 YFSETQ. J gave up 10 bases and V 5 bases, and 11 bases lay outside the gene matches. The CDR3 is 14 residues long. CDR3 protein: CASSSGQGGSSAFF. DNA of the CDR3: TGCGCCAGCAGTTCCGGACAGGGGGGTTCATCAGCTTTCTTT. Full variable domain (remainder filled in from reference TRBV5-1 and TRBJ1-1): KAGVTQTPRYLIKTRGQQVTLSCSPISGHRSVSWYQQTPGQGLQFLFEYFSETQRNKGNFPGRFSGRQFSNSRSEMNVSTLELGDSALYLCASSSGQGGSSAFFGQGTRLTVV.

The genes are TRBV5-6 and TRBJ1-1, with 7 bases fitting TRBD1. CDR3 length equals 16 residues. Germline values: CDR1 SGHDT, CDR2 YYEEEE. J lost 1 base, V lost 4 bases, and 10 bases had no gene match. The CDR3 nucleotides are TGTGCCAGCAGCCCGGCCTCAGGGGGAAGGAACACTGAAGCTTTCTTT. This gives the protein CASSPASGGRNTEAFF.

CDR3 DNA: TGTGCCAGCGGGGGGGCCTGGTACGAGCAGTACTTC. Its translation: CASGGAWYEQYF. The chain recombines TRBV11-2 with TRBJ2-7, with D tentatively TRBD2 (7 bases). The CDR3 totals 12 residues. From germline, CDR1 is SGHAT and CDR2 FQNNGV. Trimming cost V 8 bases and J 4 bases, with 12 bases left between them.

This clone was observed a few times. The chain carries TRBV27 and TRBJ1-5; no clear D gene. Germline V gene sequence: CDR1 MNHEY, CDR2 SMNVEV (reference sequence). The CDR3 sequence is 13 residues long. V was clipped by 3 bases and J by 3 bases, with 6 bases between them. As DNA, the CDR3 is TGTGCCAGCAGTTTGGCAGTCAATCAGCCCCAGCATTTT. Translated, it gives CASSLAVNQPQHF.